The 4 T cell receptor beta chains in this list originate from one sample, sequenced in a study of T cell changes during pregnancy in multiple sclerosis. Profiling relied on immunoSEQ multiplex PCR, and the TCRdb table lists in-frame clones only, not all of them. The sample holds tens of thousands of clones, 90% to 95% seen once. The sample was peripheral blood, taken before pregnancy. The origin of the receptors is a female donor with multiple sclerosis, enrolled in a pregnancy study.

The rearrangement links TRBV11-2 to TRBJ2-7; 7 positions agree with TRBD2. This CDR3 is built from 13 residues. The V gene end was trimmed by 1 base and the J gene end by 3 bases; junction bases not matched to a gene: 0. Germline loops: CDR1 SGHAT, CDR2 FQNNGV. In nucleotides, the CDR3 is TGTGCCAGCAGCTTAGGGGAGGGCTACGAGCAGTACTTC. This encodes CASSLGEGYEQYF.

The chain combines TRBV5-1 with TRBJ2-7, with TRBD2 matching 11 bases. CDR1 is SGHRS, CDR2 YFSETQ, per germline. This CDR3 has 16 amino acids. V shed 1 base and J 5 bases; nucleotides not matched to a gene: 8. CDR3 DNA sequence: TGCGCCAGCAGCTTGACTAGCGGGGGAGTGTATGACGAGCAGTACTTC. It encodes CASSLTSGGVYDEQYF.

This rearrangement joins TRBV9 to TRBJ2-1, with 9 bases lining up with TRBD1. This CDR3 has 16 residues. Trimming removed 0 bases from V and 7 bases from J; junction bases left unmatched: 8. Germline values: CDR1 SGDLS, CDR2 YYNGEE. The CDR3 here is CASSVGATGGGNEQFF. The CDR3 bases are TGTGCCAGCAGCGTAGGAGCAACAGGGGGCGGGAATGAGCAGTTCTTC.

This clone showed up just once. The chain carries TRBV6-5 and TRBJ1-1; a weak D match, TRBD1 (5 bases). V was pared by 5 bases and J by 5 bases, with 12 bases between. Germline CDR1 reads MNHEY; CDR2 reads SVGAGI. This CDR3 contains 13 residues. CDR3 in amino acids: CASSGGWRTEAFF. For the CDR3, the DNA is TGTGCCAGCAGTGGGGGGTGGAGGACTGAAGCTTTCTTT.